This record concerns one T cell receptor (beta chain) sequence. The clone's antigen remains unknown. No base quality information exists; no much larger clone differs at one position. The CDR3, cysteine through phenylalanine, is 12 amino acids long. Solely the CDR3 DNA is kept, with 36 bases framed from the first base. V sheds 5 bases and J sheds 8 bases, leaving 12 bases between their ends. The germline V gene provides CDR1 MDHEN and CDR2 SYDVKM. The immunoSEQ Assay, a bias-controlled multiplex PCR, was used to amplify TCRbeta CDR3 regions from genomic DNA. As for how the authors treated the data: The number of nucleated cells in each sample was estimated by amplification of reference gene primers within the assay. Sequence reads were collapsed and filtered to measure the absolute abundance of every unique TCRbeta CDR3 rearrangement. For each sample, productive Simpson clonality was calculated by taking the square root of Simpson's diversity index across productive rearrangements. Held by TCRdb, this immuneACCESS table contains in-frame sequences only and omits some clones. Under half of the omission traces to an unresolved V gene where checked; the cause of the rest is unknown. The V and J calls and clone size come from that table; D and trimming were worked out from the DNA. The sample table lists around 100,000 clones, 75% to 95% of them with a count of one. 4.2% of the sample comes from the top ten.

The data belong to a study of blood T cell repertoires in COVID-19 (dated by TCRdb to the early 2020s). Regarding the study in general: Samples from collaborators originated in the United States, Italy and Spain and spanned both the acute and convalescent phases of COVID-19. The material from the prospective study consisted of cDNA or gDNA derived from T cells, B-cell-depleted T cells, or PBMCs. Deeply sampled blood TCRbeta repertoires from subjects exposed to, actively infected with, or recovered from COVID-19 were included in the dataset. A freely available public database, intended as a resource for researchers studying the immune response to SARS-CoV-2, is where the repertoires were released. Samples came from the ongoing ImmuneRACE study (first 160 participants) plus 1,254 subjects from 6 global collaborators. The sample metadata nearly always contained a de-identified subject ID, COVID-19 status, age in years and sex. HLA class I and class II types, where available, came from metadata supplied by the sample provider rather than from assay-based typing. General conclusions and limits of the study: Clinical and demographic metadata were provided uncurated, with the amount varying by source and participant.

Each collaborating institution followed its own protocols to collect whole blood in K2EDTA tubes. For TCRbeta analysis, collaborator samples were shipped as frozen whole blood, as isolated PBMCs, or as DNA extracted from either sample type. The chain is assembled from TRBV28 and TRBJ1-2, with TRBD1 perhaps the D gene, on 5 matching bases. The sample taken for sequencing was peripheral blood. This receptor was obtained from a man between 18 and 29 years old with acute or convalescent COVID-19. The nucleotide sequence reads as follows: TGTGCCAGCAGTCAGGGAAGAAGGGGCTACACCTTC. This yields the protein CASSQGRRGYTF.